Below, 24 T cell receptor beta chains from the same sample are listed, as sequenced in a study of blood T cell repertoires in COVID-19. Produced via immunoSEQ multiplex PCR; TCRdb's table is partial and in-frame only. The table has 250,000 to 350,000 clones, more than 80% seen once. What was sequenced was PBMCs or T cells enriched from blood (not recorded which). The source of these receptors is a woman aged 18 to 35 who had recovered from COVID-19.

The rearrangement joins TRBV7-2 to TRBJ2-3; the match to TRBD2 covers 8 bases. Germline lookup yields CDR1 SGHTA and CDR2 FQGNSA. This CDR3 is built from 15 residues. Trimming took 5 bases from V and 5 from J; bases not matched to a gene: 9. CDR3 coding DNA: TGTGCCAGCAGCCCGTACGGGGGGGCCGGAGATACGCAGTATTTT. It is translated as CASSPYGGAGDTQYF.

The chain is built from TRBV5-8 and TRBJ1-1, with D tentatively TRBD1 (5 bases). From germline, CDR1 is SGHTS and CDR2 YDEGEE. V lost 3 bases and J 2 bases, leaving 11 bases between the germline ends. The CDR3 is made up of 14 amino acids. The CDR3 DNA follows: TGTGCCAGCAGCTCTGGACACTTCAACACTGAAGCTTTCTTT. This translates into CASSSGHFNTEAFF. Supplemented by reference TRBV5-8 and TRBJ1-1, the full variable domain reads EAGVTQSPTHLIKTRGQQATLRCSPISGHTSVYWYQQALGLGLQFLLWYDEGEERNRGNFPPRFSGRQFPNYSSELNVNALELEDSALYLCASSSGHFNTEAFFGQGTRLTVV.

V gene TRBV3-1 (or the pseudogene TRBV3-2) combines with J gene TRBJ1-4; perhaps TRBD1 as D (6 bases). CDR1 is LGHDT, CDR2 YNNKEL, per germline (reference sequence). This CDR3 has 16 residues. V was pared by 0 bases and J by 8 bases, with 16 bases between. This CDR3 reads CASSQDPATGTEKLFF. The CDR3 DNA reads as TGTGCCAGCAGCCAAGATCCCGCGACAGGAACCGAAAAACTGTTTTTT.

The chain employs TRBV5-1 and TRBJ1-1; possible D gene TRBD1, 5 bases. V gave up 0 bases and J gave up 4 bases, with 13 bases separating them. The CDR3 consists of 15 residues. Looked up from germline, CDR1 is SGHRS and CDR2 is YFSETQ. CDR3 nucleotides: TGCGCCAGCAGCTTGGAGAGGGGAGGTGGCACTGAAGCTTTCTTT. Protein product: CASSLERGGGTEAFF.

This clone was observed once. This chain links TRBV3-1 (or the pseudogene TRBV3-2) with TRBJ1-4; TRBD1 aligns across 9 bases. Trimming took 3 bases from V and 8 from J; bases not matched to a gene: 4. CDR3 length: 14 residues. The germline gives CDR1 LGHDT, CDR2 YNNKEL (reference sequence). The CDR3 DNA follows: TGTGCCAGCAGCCAGGGACAGGGTGAAGAAAAACTGTTTTTT. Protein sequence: CASSQGQGEEKLFF.

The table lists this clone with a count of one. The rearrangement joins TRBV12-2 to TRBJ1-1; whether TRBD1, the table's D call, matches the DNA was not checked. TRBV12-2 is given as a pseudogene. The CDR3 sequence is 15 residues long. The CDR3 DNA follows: TGTGCAAGTCGCTTTTCCGGGACAGGGGTACCTGAAGCTTTCTTT. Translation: CASRFSGTGVPEAFF.

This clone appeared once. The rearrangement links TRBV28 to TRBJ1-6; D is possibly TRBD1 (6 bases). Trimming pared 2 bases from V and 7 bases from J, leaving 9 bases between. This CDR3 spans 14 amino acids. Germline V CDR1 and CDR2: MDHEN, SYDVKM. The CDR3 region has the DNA TGTGCCAGCAGTTTAGGACAGTGGAATTCACCCCTCCACTTT. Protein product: CASSLGQWNSPLHF.

The CDR3 here is CATRDRGRGGSNQPQHF. As DNA, the CDR3 is TGTGCCACCCGTGACAGGGGCAGGGGGGGGAGCAATCAGCCCCAGCATTTT. V is TRBV19 and J is TRBJ1-5; 8 bases map to TRBD1. After removal of 10 bases from V and 1 base from J, the junction contained 15 bases not matched to a gene. The germline V gene encodes CDR1 LNHDA and CDR2 SQIVND (reference sequence). This CDR3 comprises 17 residues.

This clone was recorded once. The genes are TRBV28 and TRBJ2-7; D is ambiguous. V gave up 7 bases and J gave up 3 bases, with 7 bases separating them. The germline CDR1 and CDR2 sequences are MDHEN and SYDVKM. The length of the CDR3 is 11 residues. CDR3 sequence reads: CASTNLYEQYF. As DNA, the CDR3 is TGTGCCAGCACTAATCTCTACGAGCAGTACTTC.

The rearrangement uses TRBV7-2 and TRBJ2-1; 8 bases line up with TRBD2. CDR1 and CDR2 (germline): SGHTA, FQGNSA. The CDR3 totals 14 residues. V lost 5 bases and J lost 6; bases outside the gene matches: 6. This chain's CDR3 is CASSITGTSNEQFF. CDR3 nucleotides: TGTGCCAGCAGCATTACCGGGACTAGCAATGAGCAGTTCTTC.

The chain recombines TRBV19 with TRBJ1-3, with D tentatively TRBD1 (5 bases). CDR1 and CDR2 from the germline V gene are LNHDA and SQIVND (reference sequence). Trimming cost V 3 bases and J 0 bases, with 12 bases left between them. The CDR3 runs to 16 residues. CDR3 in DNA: TGTGCCAGTAGTATGGGGCAGCGCTACTCTGGAAACACCATATATTTT. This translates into CASSMGQRYSGNTIYF.

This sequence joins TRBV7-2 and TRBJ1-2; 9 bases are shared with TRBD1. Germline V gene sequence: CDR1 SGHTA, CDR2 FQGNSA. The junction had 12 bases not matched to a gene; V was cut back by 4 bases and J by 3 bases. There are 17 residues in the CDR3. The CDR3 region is CASSYQPGRQGDYGYTF. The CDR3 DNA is TGTGCCAGCAGCTATCAACCTGGGAGACAGGGGGACTATGGCTACACCTTC.

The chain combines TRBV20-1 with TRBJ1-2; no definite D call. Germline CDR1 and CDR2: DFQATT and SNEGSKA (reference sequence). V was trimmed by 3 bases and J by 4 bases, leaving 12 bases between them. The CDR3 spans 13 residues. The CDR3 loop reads CSASLGEGYGYTF. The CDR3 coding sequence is TGCAGTGCTAGTCTCGGGGAAGGCTATGGCTACACCTTC.

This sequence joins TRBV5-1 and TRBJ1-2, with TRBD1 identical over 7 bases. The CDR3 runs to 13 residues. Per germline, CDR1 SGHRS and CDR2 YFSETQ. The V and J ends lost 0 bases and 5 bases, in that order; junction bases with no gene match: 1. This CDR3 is CASSLEGQYGYTF. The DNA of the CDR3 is TGCGCCAGCAGCTTGGAGGGACAGTATGGCTACACCTTC.

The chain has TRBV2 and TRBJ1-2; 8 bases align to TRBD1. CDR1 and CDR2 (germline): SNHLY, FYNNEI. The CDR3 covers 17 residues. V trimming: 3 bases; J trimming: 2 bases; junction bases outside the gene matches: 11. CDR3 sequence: CASSDPSRTGFNYGYTF. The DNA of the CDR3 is TGTGCCAGCAGTGATCCGTCGAGGACAGGGTTCAACTATGGCTACACCTTC. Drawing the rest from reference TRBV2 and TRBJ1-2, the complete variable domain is EPEVTQTPSHQVTQMGQEVILRCVPISNHLYFYWYRQILGQKVEFLVSFYNNEISEKSEIFDDQFSVERPDGSNFTLKIRSTKLEDSAMYFCASSDPSRTGFNYGYTFGSGTRLTVV.

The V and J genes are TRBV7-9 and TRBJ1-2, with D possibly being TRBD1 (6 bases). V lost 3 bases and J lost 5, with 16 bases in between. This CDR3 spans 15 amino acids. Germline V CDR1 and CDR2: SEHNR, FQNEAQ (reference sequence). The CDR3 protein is CASSFTGSSLYGYTF. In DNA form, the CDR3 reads TGTGCCAGCAGCTTTACAGGGTCGAGTTTATATGGCTACACCTTC.

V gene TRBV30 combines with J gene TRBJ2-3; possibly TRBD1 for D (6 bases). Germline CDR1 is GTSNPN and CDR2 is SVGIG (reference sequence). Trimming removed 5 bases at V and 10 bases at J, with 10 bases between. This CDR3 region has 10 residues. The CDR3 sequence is CAWGQFSQYF. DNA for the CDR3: TGTGCCTGGGGACAGTTTTCGCAGTATTTT. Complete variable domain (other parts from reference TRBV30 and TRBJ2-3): SQTIHQWPATLVQPVGSPLSLECTVEGTSNPNLYWYRQAAGRGLQLLFYSVGIGQISSEVPQNLSASRPQDRQFILSSKKLLLSDSGFYLCAWGQFSQYFGPGTRLTVL.

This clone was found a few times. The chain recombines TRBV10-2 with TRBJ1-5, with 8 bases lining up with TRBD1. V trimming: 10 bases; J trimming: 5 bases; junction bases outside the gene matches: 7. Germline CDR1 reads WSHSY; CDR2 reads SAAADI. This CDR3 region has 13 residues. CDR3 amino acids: CATGQGGYQPQHF. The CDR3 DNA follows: TGCGCCACAGGACAGGGTGGATATCAGCCCCAGCATTTT.

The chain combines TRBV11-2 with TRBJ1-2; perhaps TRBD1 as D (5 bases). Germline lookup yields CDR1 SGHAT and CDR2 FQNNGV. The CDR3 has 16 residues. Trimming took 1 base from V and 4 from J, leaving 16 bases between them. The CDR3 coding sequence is TGTGCCAGCAGCTTAGGATCGGGGGATTTGGGCTATGGCTACACCTTC. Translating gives CASSLGSGDLGYGYTF.

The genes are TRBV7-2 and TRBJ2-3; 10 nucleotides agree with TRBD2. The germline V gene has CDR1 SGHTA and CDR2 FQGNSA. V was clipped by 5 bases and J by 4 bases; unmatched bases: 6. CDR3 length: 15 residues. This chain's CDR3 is CASSTLAGAPDTQYF. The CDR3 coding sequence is TGTGCCAGCAGCACGCTAGCGGGGGCCCCAGATACGCAGTATTTT.

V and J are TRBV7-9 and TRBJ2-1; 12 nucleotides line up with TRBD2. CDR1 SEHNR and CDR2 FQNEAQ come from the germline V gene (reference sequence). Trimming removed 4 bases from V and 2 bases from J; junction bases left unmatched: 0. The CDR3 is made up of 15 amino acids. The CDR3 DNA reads TGTGCCAGCAGCTGGACTAGCGGGGCCTACAATGAGCAGTTCTTC. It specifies CASSWTSGAYNEQFF.

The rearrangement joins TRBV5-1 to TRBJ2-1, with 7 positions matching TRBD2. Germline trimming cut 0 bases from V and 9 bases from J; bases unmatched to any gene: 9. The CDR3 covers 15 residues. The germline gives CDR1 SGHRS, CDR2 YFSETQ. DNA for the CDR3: TGCGCCAGCAGCTTGGTCGGCCAGGGCGGGAGTGAGCAGTTCTTC. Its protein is CASSLVGQGGSEQFF.

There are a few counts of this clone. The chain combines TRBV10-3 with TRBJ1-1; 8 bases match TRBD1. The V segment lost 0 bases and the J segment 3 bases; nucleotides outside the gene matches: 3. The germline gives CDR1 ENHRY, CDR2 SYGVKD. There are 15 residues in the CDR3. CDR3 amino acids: CAISESTGADTEAFF. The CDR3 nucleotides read TGTGCCATCAGTGAGTCGACAGGGGCCGACACTGAAGCTTTCTTT.

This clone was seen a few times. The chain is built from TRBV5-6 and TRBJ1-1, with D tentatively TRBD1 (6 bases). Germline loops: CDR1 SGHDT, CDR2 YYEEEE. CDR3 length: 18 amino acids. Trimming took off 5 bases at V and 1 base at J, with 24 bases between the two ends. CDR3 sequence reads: CASSPSDRLGVANTEAFF. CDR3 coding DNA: TGTGCCAGCAGTCCTTCGGACAGACTTGGGGTGGCGAACACTGAAGCTTTCTTT.